The clone carrying this TCR beta chain was counted at least ten times. Its target is unknown. This entry comes from a study of T cells after yellow fever vaccination. Template-switching 5'RACE yielded the TCR cDNA; a universal primer site and UMIs were added in the process. One entry per CDR3 protein results from TCRdb running MiXCR on the 5' RACE reads. The sample records tens of thousands of distinct CDR3 sequences, around 7.7% being singletons. Study-level findings and limits: Abundant clonotypes from the bulk population could have been carried over as contaminants into FACS-sorted repertoires.

This TCR was sampled from a man between 25 and 39 years old who received the YFV17D yellow fever vaccine. The sequencing here drew on CD8+ T cells sorted from PBMCs, taken on the day of the yellow fever booster vaccination.

CDR3 residues: CSVDVGQSTDTQYF. CDR3 bases: TGCAGCGTTGATGTTGGGCAGAGCACAGATACGCAGTATTTT. The chain employs TRBV29-1 and TRBJ2-3; D is uncertain. The CDR3 spans 14 residues. Germline V gene data show CDR1 as SQVTM and CDR2 as ANQGSEA. V shed 3 bases and J shed 0 bases, with 10 bases lying between them.